The 19 T cell receptor beta chains listed next were all sequenced from one sample in a study of PD-1 blockade in classical Hodgkin lymphoma (dated by TCRdb to 2018 to 2021). The sample's time point label, decoded: cycle 1 day 1 (C1D1), immediately before nivolumab initiation. Every trial patient had relapsed following autologous stem cell transplantation, and prior brentuximab vedotin exposure was what differed among cohorts A, B and C. Libraries were constructed by the immunoSEQ multiplex PCR assay. What TCRdb holds here is the immuneACCESS table cut down to in-frame rearrangements. Part of the clones is not present; checked against another copy, under half of the missing clones reflect an unresolved V gene, and the others are unexplained. This sample comprises over 10,000 clones, 80% to 95% of them detected only once. The ten largest clonotypes hold more than 20% of the sample. The source material was peripheral blood mononuclear cells (PBMCs), sampled at baseline. These receptors were obtained from a human donor with classical Hodgkin lymphoma.

This clone has more than one count but fewer than ten. V usage is TRBV9 and J usage is TRBJ1-1; 8 nucleotides align to TRBD1. Germline trimming cut 4 bases from V and 1 base from J; bases unmatched to any gene: 6. The CDR3 covers 15 residues. Germline V gene lookup returns CDR1 SGDLS and CDR2 YYNGEE. The CDR3 DNA sequence: TGTGCCAGCAGCCTGGCCGGGACAGGGAACACTGAAGCTTTCTTT. Translating gives CASSLAGTGNTEAFF. The full variable domain, completed using reference TRBV9 and TRBJ1-1, is DSGVTQTPKHLITATGQRVTLRCSPRSGDLSVYWYQQSLDQGLQFLIQYYNGEERAKGNILERFSAQQFPDLHSELNLSSLELGDSALYFCASSLAGTGNTEAFFGQGTRLTVV.

This rearrangement joins TRBV30 to TRBJ2-7, with D possibly TRBD2 on 6 matching bases. V was trimmed by 3 bases and J by 2 bases, leaving 20 bases between them. This CDR3 region has 16 residues. Germline V gene lookup returns CDR1 GTSNPN and CDR2 SVGIG (reference sequence). The CDR3, as DNA: TGTGCCTGGAGGGCGGGACCGCGAGTATCCCCCTACGAGCAGTACTTC. This codes for CAWRAGPRVSPYEQYF.

This rearrangement joins TRBV4-1 to TRBJ1-5; weak D call: TRBD1 (5 bases). From germline, CDR1 is MGHRA and CDR2 YSYEKL. V lost 4 bases, J lost 0 bases, and 10 bases lay in between. CDR3 length: 15 amino acids. CDR3 region: CASSLRQNSNQPQHF. In DNA form, the CDR3 reads TGCGCCAGCAGCCTTCGACAGAATAGCAATCAGCCCCAGCATTTT.

This clone was seen only once. This chain links TRBV18 with TRBJ1-1; D gene uncertain. V was pared by 5 bases and J by 5 bases, with 12 bases between. This CDR3 region has 13 residues. The germline CDR1 and CDR2 sequences are KGHSH and LQKENI. CDR3 coding DNA: TGTGCCAGCTCAGTCTACCGTGAAACTGAAGCTTTCTTT. It is translated as CASSVYRETEAFF.

This chain uses TRBV10-3 with TRBJ2-1; D remains unclear. The CDR3 runs 12 residues. CDR1 is ENHRY, CDR2 SYGVKD, per germline. Trimming took off 3 bases at V and 4 bases at J, with 4 bases between the two ends. In DNA form, the CDR3 reads TGTGCCATCAGTGATGGTTACAATGAGCAGTTCTTC. This gives the protein CAISDGYNEQFF.

This chain joins TRBV21-1 and TRBJ2-5; whether TRBD2, the table's D call, matches the DNA was not checked. TRBV21-1 is a recognized pseudogene. This CDR3 contains 17 residues. CDR3: CASKRPPGLAGCETQYF. CDR3 nucleotides: TGTGCCAGCAAGCGCCCGCCGGGACTAGCGGGATGTGAGACCCAGTACTTC.

This clone showed up just a few times. This sequence joins TRBV6-5 and TRBJ1-4; the D gene is possibly TRBD1 (5 bases). The V and J ends lost 5 bases and 5 bases respectively, with 15 bases between them. The CDR3 consists of 15 residues. CDR1 MNHEY and CDR2 SVGAGI come from the germline V gene. The CDR3 DNA follows: TGTGCCAGCAGTGGACCAGGGTGGGGGAATGAAAAACTGTTTTTT. Encoded protein: CASSGPGWGNEKLFF.

The chain uses TRBV5-1 and TRBJ1-6; D gene unclear. There are 14 residues in the CDR3. Germline CDR1 is SGHRS and CDR2 is YFSETQ. Trimming took 5 bases from V and 10 from J, leaving 16 bases between them. The CDR3 is CASRVSPLGSPLHF. The CDR3 DNA is TGCGCCAGCAGAGTCAGCCCTTTAGGGTCACCCCTCCACTTT.

This chain uses TRBV2 with TRBJ2-7; perhaps TRBD2 as D (6 bases). Germline values: CDR1 SNHLY, CDR2 FYNNEI. This CDR3 spans 18 amino acids. Trimming took 5 bases from V and 0 from J, leaving 23 bases between them. Here the CDR3 reads CASSFRDSYEPSSYEQYF. The CDR3 DNA reads as TGTGCCAGCAGTTTTAGGGACTCCTACGAACCTAGCTCCTACGAGCAGTACTTC. The full variable domain, with the rest looked up from reference TRBV2 and TRBJ2-7, is EPEVTQTPSHQVTQMGQEVILRCVPISNHLYFYWYRQILGQKVEFLVSFYNNEISEKSEIFDDQFSVERPDGSNFTLKIRSTKLEDSAMYFCASSFRDSYEPSSYEQYFGPGTRLTVT.

By share of the sample, this clone is large. The gene calls are TRBV27 and TRBJ1-2; no reliable D call. The CDR3 is made up of 16 amino acids. The V gene lost 6 bases and the J gene lost 8 bases, with 25 bases spanning the gap. Germline CDR1 and CDR2: MNHEY and SMNVEV (reference sequence). DNA of the CDR3: TGTGCCAGCAGAGGGCTCCCCGGAGGGTCGGGTTGGGGCTACACCTTC. Its protein is CASRGLPGGSGWGYTF.

V usage is TRBV6-6 and J usage is TRBJ1-1; perhaps TRBD1 as D (5 bases). In germline, CDR1 is MNHNY, CDR2 SVGAGI (reference sequence). V gave up 2 bases and J gave up 5 bases, with 15 bases separating them. CDR3 length: 15 residues. DNA for the CDR3: TGTGCCAGCAGTTACCGGGGCGCCGTCAATACTGAAGCTTTCTTT. This gives the protein CASSYRGAVNTEAFF.

The chain combines TRBV19 with TRBJ2-1; 15 positions agree with TRBD2. CDR3 size: 18 residues. V lost 4 bases to trimming and J lost 1 base; unmatched junction nucleotides: 5. The V gene's germline CDR1 is LNHDA and CDR2 SQIVND (reference sequence). CDR3 sequence reads: CASSTGLAGGVSYNEQFF. CDR3 nucleotides: TGTGCCAGTAGTACGGGACTAGCGGGAGGAGTTTCCTACAATGAGCAGTTCTTC.

The chain joins TRBV10-3 to TRBJ2-3; 15 bases agree with TRBD2. CDR3 length: 16 amino acids. After removal of 4 bases from V and 3 bases from J, the junction contained 2 bases not matched to a gene. Germline V gene lookup returns CDR1 ENHRY and CDR2 SYGVKD. The CDR3: CAISGTSGGATDTQYF. Written as DNA, the CDR3 is TGTGCCATCAGTGGGACTAGCGGGGGGGCAACAGATACGCAGTATTTT.

This clone was detected once. The chain links TRBV5-6 to TRBJ2-1; D might be TRBD2 (5 bases). Germline assignment: CDR1 SGHDT and CDR2 YYEEEE. The V and J ends lost 4 bases and 4 bases respectively, with 9 bases between them. CDR3 length: 13 residues. The CDR3 sequence: CASSEGLYNEQFF. The DNA for the CDR3 is TGTGCCAGCAGCGAGGGCCTTTACAATGAGCAGTTCTTC.

V gene TRBV30 combines with J gene TRBJ2-1; 7 bases agree with TRBD1. With V trimmed by 7 bases and J by 5 bases, 8 bases remained unmatched. Germline-derived CDR1 and CDR2 are GTSNPN and SVGIG (reference sequence). CDR3 size: 13 residues. The CDR3: CAFHRDSHNEQFF. CDR3 in DNA: TGTGCCTTTCACCGGGACAGTCACAATGAGCAGTTCTTC.

The V call is TRBV29-1, the J call TRBJ1-1; TRBD1 is a possible D gene (6 bases). This CDR3 is built from 13 residues. The V gene lost 6 bases and the J gene lost 2 bases, with 13 bases spanning the gap. Germline V gives CDR1 SQVTM, CDR2 ANQGSEA. The CDR3 region is CSVQGYSNTEAFF. As DNA, the CDR3 is TGCAGCGTCCAGGGGTACAGCAACACTGAAGCTTTCTTT.

The chain has TRBV29-1 and TRBJ2-6; possibly TRBD1 for D (5 bases). Germline assignment: CDR1 SQVTM and CDR2 ANQGSEA. The ends were cut back, 6 bases at V and 0 bases at J, with 15 bases in the middle. The CDR3 contains 16 residues. DNA of the CDR3: TGCAGCGTCCGACAGCTTTTAGCCTCTGGGGCCAACGTCCTGACTTTC. As protein: CSVRQLLASGANVLTF.

The gene calls are TRBV10-3 and TRBJ1-4, with D perhaps TRBD1 (6 bases). The germline gives CDR1 ENHRY, CDR2 SYGVKD. This CDR3 comprises 14 residues. V was shortened by 3 bases and J by 8 bases, with 13 bases between the two germline ends. CDR3 sequence reads: CAISDRGLGEKLFF. The DNA of the CDR3 is TGTGCCATCAGTGACAGGGGTTTAGGGGAAAAACTGTTTTTT.

CDR3 DNA sequence: TGCAGCGTTGGACACCCAGATCAGCCCCAGCATTTT. Translation gives CSVGHPDQPQHF. The V call is TRBV29-1, the J call TRBJ1-5; no clear D gene. This CDR3 contains 12 residues. Trimming cost V 4 bases and J 5 bases, with 9 bases left between them. Germline V gene data show CDR1 as SQVTM and CDR2 as ANQGSEA.